The T cell receptor (beta chain) under discussion was sequenced for a study of shared clonotypes between healthy human individuals. An even split of each subset's genomic DNA across several immunoSEQ plates was performed. In the original workflow: Junction-only sequences without quality scores were provided by ImmunoSEQ, so filtering was different. Some clones are missing from TCRdb's copy, which holds only in-frame ones; the method was immunoSEQ multiplex PCR. Clonal size and the V and J genes are those of that table, whereas D and trimming came from the DNA. In the table there are about 600,000 clones, almost 97% of which are singletons. Trimming stripped 5 bases from V and 4 bases from J, with 15 bases between. Germline V gene data show CDR1 as ENHRY and CDR2 as SYGVKD. This CDR3 contains 14 residues.

This TCR derives from a woman between 25 and 40 years old in good health. The chain recombines TRBV10-3 with TRBJ2-7; D remains ambiguous. Material for sequencing was naive CD4+ T cells sorted from blood. The subset denotes: CD45RA+ positively selected. The CDR3, as DNA: TGTGCCATCAGTAAGGACCCCGATCAATACGAGCAGTACTTC. This gives the protein CAISKDPDQYEQYF.